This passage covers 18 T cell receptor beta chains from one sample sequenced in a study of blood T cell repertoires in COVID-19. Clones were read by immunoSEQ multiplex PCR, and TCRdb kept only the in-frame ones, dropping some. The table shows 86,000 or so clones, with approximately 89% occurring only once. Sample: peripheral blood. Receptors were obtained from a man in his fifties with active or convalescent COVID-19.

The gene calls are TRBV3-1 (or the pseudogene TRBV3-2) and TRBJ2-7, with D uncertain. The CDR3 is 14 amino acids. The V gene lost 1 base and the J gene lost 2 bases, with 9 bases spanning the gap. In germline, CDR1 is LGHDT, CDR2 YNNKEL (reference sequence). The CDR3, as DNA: TGTGCCAGCAGCCAAGGCGCCAACCCCTACGAGCAGTACGTC. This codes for CASSQGANPYEQYV.

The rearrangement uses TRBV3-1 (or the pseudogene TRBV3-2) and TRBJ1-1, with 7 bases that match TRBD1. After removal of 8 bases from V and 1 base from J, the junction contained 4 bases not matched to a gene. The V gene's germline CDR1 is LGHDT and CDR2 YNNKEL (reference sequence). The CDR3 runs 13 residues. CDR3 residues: CASERTGNTEAFF. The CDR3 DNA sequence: TGTGCCAGCGAACGGACAGGGAACACTGAAGCTTTCTTT.

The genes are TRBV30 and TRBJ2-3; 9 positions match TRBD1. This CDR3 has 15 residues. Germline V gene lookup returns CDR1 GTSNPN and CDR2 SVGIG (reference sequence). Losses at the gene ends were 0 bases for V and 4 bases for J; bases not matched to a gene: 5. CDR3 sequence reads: CAWSVRDRVSDTQYF. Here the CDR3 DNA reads TGTGCCTGGAGTGTACGGGACAGGGTGTCAGATACGCAGTATTTT.

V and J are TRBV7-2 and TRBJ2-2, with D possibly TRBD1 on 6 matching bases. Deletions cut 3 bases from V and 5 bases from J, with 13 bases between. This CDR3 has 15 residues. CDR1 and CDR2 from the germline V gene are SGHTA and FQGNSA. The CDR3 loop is CASSFQGQGTGELFF. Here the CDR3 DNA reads TGTGCCAGCAGCTTCCAGGGGCAAGGAACCGGGGAGCTGTTTTTT. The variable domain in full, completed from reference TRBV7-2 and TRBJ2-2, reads GAGVSQSPSNKVTEKGKDVELRCDPISGHTALYWYRQSLGQGLEFLIYFQGNSAPDKSGLPSDRFSAERTGGSVSTLTIQRTQQEDSAVYLCASSFQGQGTGELFFGEGSRLTVL.

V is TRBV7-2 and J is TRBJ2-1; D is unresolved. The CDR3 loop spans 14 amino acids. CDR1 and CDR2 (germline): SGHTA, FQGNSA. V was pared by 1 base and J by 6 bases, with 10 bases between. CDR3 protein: CASSLEYGPNEQFF. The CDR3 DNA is TGTGCCAGCAGCTTAGAATATGGCCCCAATGAGCAGTTCTTC.

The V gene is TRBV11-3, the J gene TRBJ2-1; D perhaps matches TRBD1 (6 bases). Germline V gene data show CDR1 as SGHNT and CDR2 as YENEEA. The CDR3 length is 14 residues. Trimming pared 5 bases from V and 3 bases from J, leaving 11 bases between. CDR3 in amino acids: CASSMSDSYNEQFF. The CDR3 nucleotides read TGTGCCAGCAGCATGTCGGACAGCTACAATGAGCAGTTCTTC.

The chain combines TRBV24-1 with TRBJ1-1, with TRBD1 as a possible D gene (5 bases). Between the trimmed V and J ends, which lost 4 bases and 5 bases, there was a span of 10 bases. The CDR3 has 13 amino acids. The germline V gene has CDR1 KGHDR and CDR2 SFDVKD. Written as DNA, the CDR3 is TGTGCCACCAGTGAAGGGAGGGGTACTGAAGCTTTCTTT. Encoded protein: CATSEGRGTEAFF.

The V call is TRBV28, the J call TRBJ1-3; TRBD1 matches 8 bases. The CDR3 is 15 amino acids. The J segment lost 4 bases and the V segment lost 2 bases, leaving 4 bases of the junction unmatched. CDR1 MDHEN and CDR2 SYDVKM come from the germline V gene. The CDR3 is CASSLPRGLGNTIYF. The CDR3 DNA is TGTGCCAGCAGTTTACCCAGGGGGCTGGGAAACACCATATATTTT.

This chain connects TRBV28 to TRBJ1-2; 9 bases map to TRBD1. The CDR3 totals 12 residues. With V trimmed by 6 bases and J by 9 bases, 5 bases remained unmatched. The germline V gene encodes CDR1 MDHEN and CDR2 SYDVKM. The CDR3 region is CASRTGGISYTF. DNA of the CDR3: TGTGCCAGCAGAACAGGGGGCATTAGCTACACCTTC.

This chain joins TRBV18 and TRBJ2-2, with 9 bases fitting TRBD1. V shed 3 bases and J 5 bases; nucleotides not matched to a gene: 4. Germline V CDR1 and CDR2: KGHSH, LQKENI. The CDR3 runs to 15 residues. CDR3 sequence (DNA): TGTGCCAGCTCACCTGGGGACAGGGAGACCGGGGAGCTGTTTTTT. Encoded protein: CASSPGDRETGELFF.

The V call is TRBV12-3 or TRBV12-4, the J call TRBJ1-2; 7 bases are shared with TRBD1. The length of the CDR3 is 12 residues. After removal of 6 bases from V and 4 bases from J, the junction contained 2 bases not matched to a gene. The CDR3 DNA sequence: TGTGCCAGCAGGGGACAGACCTATGGCTACACCTTC. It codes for CASRGQTYGYTF.

The CDR3 DNA reads as TGTGCCAGCCGACAGGCGATTAATGAAAAACTGTTTTTT. Protein: CASRQAINEKLFF. The V call is TRBV25-1, the J call TRBJ1-4, with D tentatively TRBD1 (6 bases). With 8 bases removed from V and 4 bases from J, the gap between germline ends came to 11 bases. Germline V gene lookup returns CDR1 MGHDK and CDR2 SYGVNS. The CDR3 covers 13 residues.

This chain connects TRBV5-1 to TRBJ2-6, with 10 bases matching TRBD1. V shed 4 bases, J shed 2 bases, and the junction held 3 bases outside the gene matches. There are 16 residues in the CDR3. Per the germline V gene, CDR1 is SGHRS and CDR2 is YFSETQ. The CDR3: CASSQGQGTGANVLTF. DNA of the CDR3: TGCGCCAGCAGCCAGGGACAGGGGACTGGGGCCAACGTCCTGACTTTC.

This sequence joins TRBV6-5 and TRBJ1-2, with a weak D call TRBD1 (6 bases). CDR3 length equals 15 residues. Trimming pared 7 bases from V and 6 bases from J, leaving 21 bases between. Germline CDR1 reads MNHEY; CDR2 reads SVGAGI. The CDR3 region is CASILRPGGLDGYTF. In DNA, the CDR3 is TGTGCCAGCATTCTCCGACCGGGGGGCTTGGATGGCTACACCTTC.

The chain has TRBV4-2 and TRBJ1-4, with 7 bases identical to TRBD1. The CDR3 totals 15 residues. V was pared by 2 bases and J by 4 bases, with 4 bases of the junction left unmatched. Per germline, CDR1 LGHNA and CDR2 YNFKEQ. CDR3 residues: CASSQNRGDNEKLFF. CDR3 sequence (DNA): TGTGCCAGCAGCCAAAACAGGGGTGATAATGAAAAACTGTTTTTT.

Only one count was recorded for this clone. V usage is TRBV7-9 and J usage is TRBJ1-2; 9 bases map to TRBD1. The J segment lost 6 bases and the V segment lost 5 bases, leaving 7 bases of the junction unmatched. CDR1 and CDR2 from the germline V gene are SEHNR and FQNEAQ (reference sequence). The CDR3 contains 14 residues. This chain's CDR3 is CASSLGTGPHGYTF. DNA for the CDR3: TGTGCCAGCAGCCTAGGGACAGGGCCCCATGGCTACACCTTC.

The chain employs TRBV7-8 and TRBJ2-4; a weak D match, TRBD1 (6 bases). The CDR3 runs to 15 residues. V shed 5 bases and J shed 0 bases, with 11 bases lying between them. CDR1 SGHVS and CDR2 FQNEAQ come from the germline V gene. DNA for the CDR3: TGTGCCAGCAGCCGAGACAGGTCAGCCAAAAACATTCAGTACTTC. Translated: CASSRDRSAKNIQYF.

CDR3 sequence: CASSRDRVEEQYF. The CDR3 bases are TGTGCCAGCAGCCGGGACAGAGTAGAAGAGCAGTACTTC. The gene calls are TRBV7-9 and TRBJ2-7; TRBD1 aligns across 7 bases. Germline V CDR1 and CDR2: SEHNR, FQNEAQ (reference sequence). V gave up 5 bases and J gave up 7 bases; unmatched junction bases: 8. The CDR3 totals 13 residues. The entire variable domain, with the rest obtained from reference TRBV7-9 and TRBJ2-7, is as follows: DTGVSQNPRHKITKRGQNVTFRCDPISEHNRLYWYRQTLGQGPEFLTYFQNEAQLEKSRLLSDRFSAERPKGSFSTLEIQRTEQGDSAMYLCASSRDRVEEQYFGPGTRLTVT.